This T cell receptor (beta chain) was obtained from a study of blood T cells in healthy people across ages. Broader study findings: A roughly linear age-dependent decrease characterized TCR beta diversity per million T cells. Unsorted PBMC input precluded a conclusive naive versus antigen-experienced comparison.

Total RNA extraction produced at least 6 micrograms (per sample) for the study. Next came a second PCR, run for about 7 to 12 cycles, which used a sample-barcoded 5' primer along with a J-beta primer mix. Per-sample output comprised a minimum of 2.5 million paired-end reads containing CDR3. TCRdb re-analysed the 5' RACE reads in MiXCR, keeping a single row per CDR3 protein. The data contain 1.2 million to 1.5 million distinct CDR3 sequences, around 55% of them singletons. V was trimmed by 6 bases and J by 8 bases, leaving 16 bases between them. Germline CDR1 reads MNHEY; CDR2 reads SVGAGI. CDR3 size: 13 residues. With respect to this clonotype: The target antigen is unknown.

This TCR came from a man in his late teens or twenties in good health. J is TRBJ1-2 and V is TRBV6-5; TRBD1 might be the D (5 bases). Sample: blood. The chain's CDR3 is CASSPRDGSGYTF. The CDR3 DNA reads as TGTGCCAGCAGCCCCCGGGACGGTAGCGGCTACACCTTC.